The TCR beta chain under discussion was sequenced for a study of Ad26.COV2.S vaccination and SARS-CoV-2 variants. CDR1 is MNHEY and CDR2 is SMNVEV in the germline V gene (reference sequence). The CDR3 has 11 amino acids. V was clipped by 3 bases and J by 6 bases, with 4 bases between them. Whole-study results and caveats: Across vaccine and placebo recipients, the breadth of non-spike TCRs was similar.

Treatment here: 19 received Ad26.COV2.S at low or high dose, single or two shots; about 5 received placebo; per-sample allocation not given. Sampling took place 63 days after the first vaccine or placebo injection. As regards this clone: The antigen is undetermined.

Only in-frame clones appear in the TCRdb table, and some are missing; sequencing was by immunoSEQ multiplex PCR. This table holds around 270,000 clones, 87% found once. The chain couples TRBV27 to TRBJ2-3; no clear D. Sequences were derived from peripheral blood, sampled in a trial of Ad26.COV2.S vaccine versus placebo. The clonotype was recovered from a person aged 18-60 years who received the Ad26.COV2.S COVID-19 vaccine or a placebo. CDR3 region: CASSFLDTQYF. In DNA, the CDR3 is TGTGCCAGCAGTTTTTTGGATACGCAGTATTTT.